This entry lists 28 T cell receptor beta chains sequenced from one sample in a study of graft-versus-host responses after intestinal transplantation. The data were produced by immunoSEQ multiplex PCR, yet TCRdb's version contains in-frame clones alone and is incomplete. The table lists 77,000 or so clones, approximately 90% of them singletons. The source material was PBMCs, sampled 98 days after intestinal transplantation. The receptors stem from a human patient who received an intestinal transplant, so some T cells may come from the graft donor.

This clone has a single count. The rearrangement joins TRBV7-3 to TRBJ2-5; 11 bases align to TRBD2. CDR3 length: 18 amino acids. The germline V gene encodes CDR1 SGHTA and CDR2 FQGTGA. The V gene end was trimmed by 5 bases and the J gene end by 4 bases; junction bases not matched to a gene: 15. The CDR3 DNA is TGTGCCAGCAGCCGGGGACTAGCGGTTCAGGGCGGGGGAGAGACCCAGTACTTC. As protein: CASSRGLAVQGGGETQYF. The full variable domain, with the rest looked up from reference TRBV7-3 and TRBJ2-5, is GAGVSQTPSNKVTEKGKYVELRCDPISGHTALYWYRQSLGQGPEFLIYFQGTGAADDSGLPNDRFFAVRPEGSVSTLKIQRTERGDSAVYLCASSRGLAVQGGGETQYFGPGTRLLVL.

The rearrangement links TRBV7-8 to TRBJ2-3; the D gene could be TRBD1 or TRBD2 (5 bases each). This CDR3 has 14 residues. V gave up 4 bases and J gave up 2 bases, with 10 bases separating them. From germline, CDR1 is SGHVS and CDR2 FQNEAQ. This CDR3 is CASSYGGATDTQYF. The DNA of the CDR3 is TGTGCCAGCAGCTATGGGGGAGCCACAGATACGCAGTATTTT.

This chain joins TRBV28 and TRBJ1-1, with unresolved D. CDR1 and CDR2 from the germline V gene are MDHEN and SYDVKM. V was cut by 4 bases and J by 3 bases, with 9 bases left in between. The CDR3 extends over 13 amino acids. The CDR3 bases are TGTGCCAGCAGTTGGGGAGAGGACACTGAAGCTTTCTTT. Its protein product is CASSWGEDTEAFF.

This chain joins TRBV5-6 and TRBJ1-2; unclear D gene. Germline V lookup: CDR1 SGHDT, CDR2 YYEEEE. This CDR3 spans 14 amino acids. V lost 2 bases to trimming and J lost 2 bases, with 10 bases between them. The CDR3 DNA reads as TGTGCCAGCAGCTTAGGGTCCGGGAACTATGGCTACACCTTC. Protein: CASSLGSGNYGYTF.

V usage is TRBV19 and J usage is TRBJ2-1, with 12 nucleotides matching TRBD2. Unmatched junction bases numbered 1, after V lost 2 bases and J lost 8 bases. Per germline, CDR1 LNHDA and CDR2 SQIVND (reference sequence). The CDR3 loop spans 14 amino acids. The CDR3 nucleotides read TGTGCCAGTAGTATACTAGCGGGAGGGCATGAGCAGTTCTTC. Translating gives CASSILAGGHEQFF.

The chain carries TRBV12-5 and TRBJ2-3; D not resolved. The CDR3 extends over 13 amino acids. The V end was cut by 0 bases, the J end by 3 bases, with 4 bases between. Per the germline V gene, CDR1 is LGHNT and CDR2 is FRNRAP. This chain's CDR3 is CASGLVGTDTQYF. CDR3 nucleotide sequence: TGTGCTAGTGGTTTGGTTGGGACAGATACGCAGTATTTT. Variable domain in full (rest from reference TRBV12-5 and TRBJ2-3): DARVTQTPRHKVTEMGQEVTMRCQPILGHNTVFWYRQTMMQGLELLAYFRNRAPLDDSGMPKDRFSAEMPDATLATLKIQPSEPRDSAVYFCASGLVGTDTQYFGPGTRLTVL.

This chain uses TRBV27 with TRBJ2-7; 10 nucleotides match TRBD1. Germline lookup yields CDR1 MNHEY and CDR2 SMNVEV (reference sequence). V shed 2 bases, J shed 3 bases, and the junction held 1 base outside the gene matches. The CDR3 has 14 amino acids. Written as DNA, the CDR3 is TGTGCCAGCAGTTTAAGGACAGGGGGCTACGAGCAGTACTTC. Translating it yields CASSLRTGGYEQYF.

The CDR3 region is CASSLGRSYEQYF. In nucleotides, the CDR3 is TGTGCCAGCTCATTAGGACGATCCTACGAGCAGTACTTC. This chain connects TRBV18 to TRBJ2-7; D is unresolved. V lost 5 bases and J lost 1, with 9 bases in between. Germline CDR1 KGHSH, CDR2 LQKENI. The CDR3 runs to 13 residues.

J is TRBJ2-7 and V is TRBV6-6; tentatively, D is TRBD2 (5 bases). CDR1 is MNHNY and CDR2 is SVGAGI in the germline V gene (reference sequence). V lost 8 bases to trimming and J lost 3 bases, with 14 bases between them. The CDR3 extends over 13 amino acids. DNA for the CDR3: TGTGCCAGCGCCCGAAATGCGGGCTACGAGCAGTACTTC. Translating it yields CASARNAGYEQYF.

This clone showed up just once. The genes are TRBV4-1 and TRBJ2-2; unclear D gene. V was pared by 1 base and J by 1 base, with 7 bases between. The CDR3 has 15 residues. CDR1 MGHRA and CDR2 YSYEKL come from the germline V gene. CDR3 protein: CASSQVAVNTGELFF. CDR3 nucleotide sequence: TGCGCCAGCAGCCAAGTCGCCGTGAACACCGGGGAGCTGTTTTTT.

This rearrangement joins TRBV5-6 to TRBJ1-2; D call uncertain. CDR1 SGHDT and CDR2 YYEEEE come from the germline V gene. This CDR3 is built from 12 residues. Trimming stripped 2 bases from V and 8 bases from J, with 10 bases between. For the CDR3, the DNA is TGTGCCAGCAGCTTAAGTTTTAGCGGCTACACCTTC. Its translation: CASSLSFSGYTF.

The rearrangement links TRBV7-6 to TRBJ2-5; D uncertain. The CDR3 runs to 14 residues. V lost 2 bases, J lost 5 bases, and 12 bases lay in between. CDR1 and CDR2 (germline): SGHVS, FNYEAQ. The CDR3 protein is CASSLQTLRETQYF. DNA of the CDR3: TGTGCCAGCAGCTTACAGACCCTCCGGGAGACCCAGTACTTC.

The count of this clone is one. This chain connects TRBV6-1 to TRBJ1-2; a weak D match, TRBD1 (5 bases). CDR3 size: 11 residues. V was cut by 6 bases and J by 3 bases, with 5 bases left in between. CDR1 is MNHNS and CDR2 is SASEGT in the germline V gene. The CDR3 reads CASRGDYGYTF. The CDR3, as DNA: TGTGCCAGCAGGGGGGACTATGGCTACACCTTC.

The chain is built from TRBV6-5 and TRBJ1-1; no clear D. Germline V lookup: CDR1 MNHEY, CDR2 SVGAGI. This CDR3 spans 15 amino acids. V lost 0 bases, J lost 5 bases, and 13 bases lay in between. This CDR3 reads CASSYSTTAFTEAFF. In DNA form, the CDR3 reads TGTGCCAGCAGTTACTCGACGACTGCGTTTACTGAAGCTTTCTTT.

The rearrangement joins TRBV11-2 to TRBJ2-2; the D is unclear. Looked up from germline, CDR1 is SGHAT and CDR2 is FQNNGV. Trimming took 5 bases from V and 6 from J, leaving 10 bases between them. This CDR3 is built from 13 residues. The CDR3 loop reads CASSPVSAGELFF. Here the CDR3 DNA reads TGTGCCAGCAGCCCGGTTAGTGCCGGGGAGCTGTTTTTT.

The chain recombines TRBV4-2 with TRBJ2-5; 15 bases line up with TRBD2. Trimming cost V 0 bases and J 1 base; bases outside gene matches: 9. The CDR3 extends over 20 amino acids. Per germline, CDR1 LGHNA and CDR2 YNFKEQ. In nucleotides, the CDR3 is TGTGCCAGCAGCCAAGAAGGACTAGCGGGAGGGTTGGACTTCCAAGAGACCCAGTACTTC. The encoded protein is CASSQEGLAGGLDFQETQYF.

The gene calls are TRBV6-1 and TRBJ1-4; D gene ambiguous. The length of the CDR3 is 19 residues. The germline V and J ends were trimmed by 0 bases and 0 bases, with 17 bases remaining between them. Germline-derived CDR1 and CDR2 are MNHNS and SASEGT. In DNA, the CDR3 is TGTGCCAGCAGTGAAGCCCCTGGGGAACGGACGGCAACTAATGAAAAACTGTTTTTT. It specifies CASSEAPGERTATNEKLFF.

This chain joins TRBV6-6 and TRBJ2-7, with a tentative D call TRBD2 (7 bases). The CDR3 is made up of 15 amino acids. CDR1 and CDR2 from the germline V gene are MNHNY and SVGAGI (reference sequence). The V end lost 7 bases, the J end lost 2 bases, and 18 bases lay between the germline ends. CDR3 in amino acids: CASKGGDSVPYEQYF. CDR3 DNA: TGTGCCAGCAAGGGGGGGGATTCCGTACCCTACGAGCAGTACTTC.

Here the CDR3 reads CASSPLAGVTTDTQYF. The CDR3 coding sequence is TGTGCCAGCAGCCCATTAGCGGGGGTGACCACAGATACGCAGTATTTT. The chain carries TRBV14 and TRBJ2-3, with 9 bases lining up with TRBD2. This CDR3 has 16 residues. CDR1 and CDR2 (germline): SGHDN, FVKESK. V shed 4 bases, J shed 2 bases, and the junction held 7 bases outside the gene matches.

The rearrangement links TRBV28 to TRBJ2-7; TRBD1 aligns across 8 bases. CDR3 length: 11 residues. V gave up 6 bases and J gave up 7 bases; unmatched junction bases: 2. Germline V CDR1 and CDR2: MDHEN, SYDVKM. The CDR3 reads CASRGTGEQYF. In nucleotides, the CDR3 is TGTGCCAGCAGGGGGACAGGTGAGCAGTACTTC.

The CDR3 region is CASTQGSTEAFF. As DNA, the CDR3 is TGTGCCAGCACTCAGGGCAGCACTGAAGCTTTCTTT. This chain links TRBV6-5 with TRBJ1-1; the D gene is possibly TRBD1 (5 bases). The V end lost 7 bases, the J end lost 4 bases, and 10 bases lay between the germline ends. Per the germline V gene, CDR1 is MNHEY and CDR2 is SVGAGI. The CDR3 runs 12 residues.

The chain recombines TRBV5-4 with TRBJ2-1; D perhaps matches TRBD2 (7 bases). Germline V gene sequence: CDR1 SGHNT, CDR2 YYREEE (reference sequence). The CDR3 covers 14 residues. V dropped 7 bases and J dropped 4 bases, with 15 bases sitting between them. The CDR3, as DNA: TGTGCCAGCTCGCAAGGGGGGGGATACAATGAGCAGTTCTTC. It yields the protein CASSQGGGYNEQFF.

This clone has just one count. The same CDR3 also results from other DNA sequences found in this sample. V and J are TRBV7-9 and TRBJ1-5; D is undetermined. CDR3 length: 12 amino acids. Trimming left V 0 bases short and J 6 bases short, with 3 bases between. CDR1 is SEHNR, CDR2 FQNEAQ, per germline (reference sequence). The CDR3 spells CASSLAGQPQHF. In DNA, the CDR3 is TGTGCCAGCAGCTTAGCGGGTCAGCCCCAGCATTTT.

V gene TRBV2 combines with J gene TRBJ1-4; 9 bases fit TRBD1. There are 16 residues in the CDR3. CDR1 is SNHLY and CDR2 is FYNNEI in the germline V gene. V trimming: 4 bases; J trimming: 5 bases; junction bases outside the gene matches: 8. CDR3 sequence: CASSGYRQGGNEKLFF. The CDR3 bases are TGTGCCAGCAGTGGTTACAGACAGGGGGGCAATGAAAAACTGTTTTTT.

The rearrangement uses TRBV6-1 and TRBJ1-5; tentative D call: TRBD1 (5 bases). V lost 3 bases, J lost 6 bases, and 9 bases lay in between. This CDR3 spans 13 amino acids. Germline V gene data show CDR1 as MNHNS and CDR2 as SASEGT. This chain's CDR3 is CASSDQGGQPQHF. Written as DNA, the CDR3 is TGTGCCAGCAGTGACCAGGGTGGTCAGCCCCAGCATTTT.

This clone was seen once. V and J are TRBV27 and TRBJ1-2; D gene ambiguous. CDR1 is MNHEY, CDR2 SMNVEV, per germline (reference sequence). Trimming took 5 bases from V and 4 from J, leaving 11 bases between them. The CDR3 loop spans 13 amino acids. This chain's CDR3 is CASSAGRIYGYTF. Here the CDR3 DNA reads TGTGCCAGCAGTGCCGGACGGATCTATGGCTACACCTTC.

V is TRBV27 and J is TRBJ2-2; 7 bases map to TRBD2. V was pared by 2 bases and J by 0 bases, with 3 bases of the junction left unmatched. Per germline, CDR1 MNHEY and CDR2 SMNVEV (reference sequence). The CDR3 has 16 residues. The CDR3 DNA reads TGTGCCAGCAGTTTAGGGGGGGGTACGAACACCGGGGAGCTGTTTTTT. It translates to CASSLGGGTNTGELFF.

The chain couples TRBV18 to TRBJ2-7; 7 nucleotides match TRBD1. The V segment lost 5 bases and the J segment 0 bases; nucleotides outside the gene matches: 1. There are 13 residues in the CDR3. The V gene's germline CDR1 is KGHSH and CDR2 LQKENI. This CDR3 is CASSGTDSYEQYF. CDR3 nucleotide sequence: TGTGCCAGCTCAGGGACAGACTCCTACGAGCAGTACTTC.